This TCR beta chain is from a study of shared clonotypes between healthy human individuals. Study observations and caveats: The sampled material consisted only of blood, and tissue repertoires are likely to differ.

A remark on this clone: Its specificity is not known.

Naivety among CD8 cells was defined by CD45RO negativity and positive CCR7 selection, thereby excluding terminally differentiated effector memory CD45RA+ cells. Assay used: immunoSEQ multiplex PCR; TCRdb lists only in-frame clones, some missing. Of about 580,000 clones listed, about 98% are singletons. The material sequenced was naive CD8+ T cells sorted from blood. The origin of this receptor is a man younger than 45 in good health.

The CDR3 loop reads CASSESMEEQFF. CDR3 in DNA: TGCGCCAGCAGTGAGTCGATGGAAGAGCAGTTCTTC. The genes are TRBV10-2 and TRBJ2-1, with D unresolved. Trimming removed 0 bases from V and 10 bases from J, with 7 bases in between. Germline CDR1 WSHSY, CDR2 SAAADI. CDR3 length equals 12 residues.